This T cell receptor (beta chain) originates from a study of blood T cell repertoires in COVID-19. As processed by the authors: Cell counts per sample came from amplifying reference gene primers. Repertoires were generated with immunoSEQ multiplex PCR, while TCRdb's copy carries only in-frame clones and drops some. That table is the source of V, J and clone size, and D and trimming were worked out from the DNA. In the table there are around 160,000 clones, roughly 84% of which are singletons. Clinical histories supplied by participants themselves formed the basis of cohort assignment. Shortly before study entry, within 2 weeks, exposed participants had met a COVID-19 case. Germline V gene sequence: CDR1 SGDLS, CDR2 YYNGEE. J lost 2 bases, V lost 3 bases, and 10 bases had no gene match. The CDR3 has 17 residues.

The sample comprised PBMCs or T cells enriched from blood (not recorded which). This clonotype was obtained from a woman aged 50 to 65 who had been exposed to COVID-19. The chain is built from TRBV9 and TRBJ2-3; 9 nucleotides match TRBD2. The CDR3 here is CASSARLAETYTDTQYF. The DNA of the CDR3 is TGTGCCAGCAGCGCCAGACTAGCGGAGACCTACACAGATACGCAGTATTTT.